The 2 T cell receptor beta chains below come from one sample, sequenced in a study of T cells in tuberculosis. Libraries were prepared by immunoSEQ multiplex PCR; TCRdb keeps only in-frame clonotypes and omits some of them. The repertoire includes 40,000 or so clones, roughly 94% of them detected once, and roughly 4.7% sits in the top ten. Documented time point: new active TB diagnosis, blood taken before or within 7 days of starting treatment. The sample here was PBMCs, taken at tuberculosis diagnosis. The receptors come from an adult with tuberculosis.

This rearrangement joins TRBV19 to TRBJ2-7; 10 positions agree with TRBD2. J was trimmed by 3 bases and V by 4 bases; bases with no gene match: 9. This CDR3 comprises 16 residues. Germline CDR1 reads LNHDA; CDR2 reads SQIVND (reference sequence). CDR3 coding DNA: TGTGCCAGTAGTACAGGGGCTAGCGGGGGTTACTACGAGCAGTACTTC. The encoded protein is CASSTGASGGYYEQYF. Full variable domain (remainder filled in from reference TRBV19 and TRBJ2-7): DGGITQSPKYLFRKEGQNVTLSCEQNLNHDAMYWYRQDPGQGLRLIYYSQIVNDFQKGDIAEGYSVSREKKESFPLTVTSAQKNPTAFYLCASSTGASGGYYEQYFGPGTRLTVT.

CDR3 DNA sequence: TGTGCCAGCAGCTTATTGGGCAGGGTACCGACAGATACGCAGTATTTT. It yields the protein CASSLLGRVPTDTQYF. This chain uses TRBV7-2 with TRBJ2-3, with a tentative D call TRBD1 (5 bases). This CDR3 contains 16 residues. V was pared by 2 bases and J by 3 bases, with 15 bases between. Per germline, CDR1 SGHTA and CDR2 FQGNSA.